This T cell receptor beta chain was identified in a study of CD8+ T cells in alopecia areata. About the study: Roughly 7-11-week-old female C3H/HeJ mice were grafted with skin from spontaneously alopecic roughly 6-12-month-old C3H/HeJ graft donors.

This clone has just a few counts. The target antigen is unknown. Genes here carry mouse names. The read is 4 residues too short to cover the CDR3 end, so that end is filled in from the germline J gene. Germline V CDR1 and CDR2: GKSSPN, SITVG. There are 15 residues in the CDR3. V lost 0 bases and J lost 3; bases outside the gene matches: 2. RNA extraction was followed by reverse transcription into cDNA, which acted as the sequencing template. The data were produced by immunoSEQ multiplex PCR, yet TCRdb's version contains in-frame clones alone and is incomplete. In total the sample includes approximately 110,000 clones, none of them seen once. Study-wide points: Normal skin contains resident alphabeta T cells, and these are also sequenced in scalp samples. Mice gave a clearer picture of TCR sharing than patients did, possibly for HLA-related reasons. Elevated clonality characterized lesional scalp relative to normal scalp, particularly in alopecia totalis/universalis.

This rearrangement joins TRBV31 to TRBJ2-3; TRBD1 matches 11 bases. The sample was lesional skin. This sequence originates from a C3H/HeJ mouse with alopecia areata. Mice of this strain are of MHC haplotype H2-k. CDR3 bases read: TGTGCCTGGAGTCTAGGACAGGGGGCGGCAGAA. Its translation: CAWSLGQGAAE. In full, the CDR3 reads CAWSLGQGAAETLYF.